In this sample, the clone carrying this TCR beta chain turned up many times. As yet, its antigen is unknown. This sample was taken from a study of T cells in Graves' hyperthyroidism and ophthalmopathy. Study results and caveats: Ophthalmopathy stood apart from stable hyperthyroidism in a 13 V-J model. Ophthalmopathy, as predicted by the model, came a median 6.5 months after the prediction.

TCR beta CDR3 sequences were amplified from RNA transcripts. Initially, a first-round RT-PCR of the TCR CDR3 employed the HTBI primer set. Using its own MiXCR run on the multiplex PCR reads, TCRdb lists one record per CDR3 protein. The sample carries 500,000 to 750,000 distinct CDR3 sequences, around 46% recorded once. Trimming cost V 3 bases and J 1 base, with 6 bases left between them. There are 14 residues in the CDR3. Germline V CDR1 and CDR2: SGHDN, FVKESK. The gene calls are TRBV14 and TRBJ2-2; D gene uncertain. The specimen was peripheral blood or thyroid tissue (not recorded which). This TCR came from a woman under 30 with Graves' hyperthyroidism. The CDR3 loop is CASSQTMNTGELFF. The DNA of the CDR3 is TGTGCCAGCAGCCAGACCATGAACACCGGGGAGCTGTTTTTT.